A single sample gave rise to the 5 T cell receptor beta chains below, sequenced in a study of cytomegalovirus exposure and HLA in healthy donors. TCRdb's copy holds only in-frame clones and misses some; the assay was immunoSEQ multiplex PCR. The sample holds 120,000 or so clones; around 96% are singletons and the top ten take about 1.7%. Sequencing was performed on PBMCs. These receptors all stem from a man aged 18 to 35 in good health and CMV-seronegative.

The V call is TRBV19, the J call TRBJ2-5; 8 positions match TRBD1. The CDR3 covers 14 residues. Germline CDR1 reads LNHDA; CDR2 reads SQIVND (reference sequence). V shed 5 bases and J 2 bases; nucleotides not matched to a gene: 4. The DNA of the CDR3 is TGTGCCAGTAGTGCTTGGACAGGGCAAGAGACCCAGTACTTC. Translating gives CASSAWTGQETQYF. Using reference TRBV19 and TRBJ2-5 for the parts outside the CDR3, the full variable domain is DGGITQSPKYLFRKEGQNVTLSCEQNLNHDAMYWYRQDPGQGLRLIYYSQIVNDFQKGDIAEGYSVSREKKESFPLTVTSAQKNPTAFYLCASSAWTGQETQYFGPGTRLLVL.

This chain links TRBV4-3 with TRBJ2-7; 7 bases match TRBD2. The V and J ends lost 2 bases and 1 base, in that order; junction bases with no gene match: 5. This CDR3 contains 15 residues. The germline CDR1 and CDR2 sequences are LGHNA and YSLEER. For the CDR3, the DNA is TGCGCCAGCAGCCAAACGGGGGGTTGGTCCTACGAGCAGTACTTC. Translated, it gives CASSQTGGWSYEQYF.

This clone has only one observation. This chain connects TRBV4-1 to TRBJ1-1, with 8 bases aligning to TRBD1. The length of the CDR3 is 13 residues. From germline, CDR1 is MGHRA and CDR2 YSYEKL. J gave up 8 bases and V 3 bases, and 5 bases lay outside the gene matches. DNA for the CDR3: TGCGCCAGCAGCCAGGGACAGGACCCAGAAGCTTTCTTT. Protein: CASSQGQDPEAFF.

The chain couples TRBV9 to TRBJ2-1; possibly TRBD2 for D (6 bases). There are 13 residues in the CDR3. Germline CDR1 is SGDLS and CDR2 is YYNGEE. Trimming removed 6 bases at V and 0 bases at J, with 7 bases between. The CDR3 is CASTGSSYNEQFF. Here the CDR3 DNA reads TGTGCCAGCACCGGGAGCTCCTACAATGAGCAGTTCTTC.

The CDR3 reads CASSYTGTYSYEQYF. CDR3 sequence (DNA): TGTGCCAGCAGCTATACTGGGACTTACTCCTACGAGCAGTACTTC. The rearrangement uses TRBV28 and TRBJ2-7, with a tentative D call TRBD2 (6 bases). With 6 bases removed from V and 0 bases from J, the gap between germline ends came to 15 bases. Germline loops: CDR1 MDHEN, CDR2 SYDVKM. CDR3 length equals 15 residues.